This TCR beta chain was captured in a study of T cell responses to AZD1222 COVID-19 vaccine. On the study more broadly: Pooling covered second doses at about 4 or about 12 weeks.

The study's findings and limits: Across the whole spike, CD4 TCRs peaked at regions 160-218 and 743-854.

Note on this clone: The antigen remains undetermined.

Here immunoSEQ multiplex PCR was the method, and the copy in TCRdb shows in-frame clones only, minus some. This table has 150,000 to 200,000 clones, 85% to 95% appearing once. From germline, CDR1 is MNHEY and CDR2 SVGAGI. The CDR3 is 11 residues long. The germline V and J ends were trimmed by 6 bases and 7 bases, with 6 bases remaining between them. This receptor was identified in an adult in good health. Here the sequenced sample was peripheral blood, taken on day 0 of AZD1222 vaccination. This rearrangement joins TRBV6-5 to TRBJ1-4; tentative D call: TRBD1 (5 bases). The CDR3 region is CASRGGEKLFF. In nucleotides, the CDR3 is TGTGCCAGCAGGGGGGGTGAAAAACTGTTTTTT.